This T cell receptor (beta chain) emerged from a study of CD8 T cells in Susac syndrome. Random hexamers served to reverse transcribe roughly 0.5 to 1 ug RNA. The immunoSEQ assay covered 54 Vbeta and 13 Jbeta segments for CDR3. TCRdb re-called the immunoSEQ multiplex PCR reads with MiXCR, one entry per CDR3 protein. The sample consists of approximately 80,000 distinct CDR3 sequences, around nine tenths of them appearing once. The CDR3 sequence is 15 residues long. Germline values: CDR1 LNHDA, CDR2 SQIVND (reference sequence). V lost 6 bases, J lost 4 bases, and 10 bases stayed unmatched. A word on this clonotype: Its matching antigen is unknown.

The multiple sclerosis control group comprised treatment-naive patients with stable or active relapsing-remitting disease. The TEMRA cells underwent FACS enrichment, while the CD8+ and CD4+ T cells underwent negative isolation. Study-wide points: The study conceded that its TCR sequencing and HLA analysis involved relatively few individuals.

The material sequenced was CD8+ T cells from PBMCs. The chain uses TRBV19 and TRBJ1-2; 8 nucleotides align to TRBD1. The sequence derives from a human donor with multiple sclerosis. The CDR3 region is CASSPSAGGGYGYTF. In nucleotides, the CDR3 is TGTGCCAGTAGCCCTTCGGCAGGGGGCGGCTATGGCTACACCTTC.